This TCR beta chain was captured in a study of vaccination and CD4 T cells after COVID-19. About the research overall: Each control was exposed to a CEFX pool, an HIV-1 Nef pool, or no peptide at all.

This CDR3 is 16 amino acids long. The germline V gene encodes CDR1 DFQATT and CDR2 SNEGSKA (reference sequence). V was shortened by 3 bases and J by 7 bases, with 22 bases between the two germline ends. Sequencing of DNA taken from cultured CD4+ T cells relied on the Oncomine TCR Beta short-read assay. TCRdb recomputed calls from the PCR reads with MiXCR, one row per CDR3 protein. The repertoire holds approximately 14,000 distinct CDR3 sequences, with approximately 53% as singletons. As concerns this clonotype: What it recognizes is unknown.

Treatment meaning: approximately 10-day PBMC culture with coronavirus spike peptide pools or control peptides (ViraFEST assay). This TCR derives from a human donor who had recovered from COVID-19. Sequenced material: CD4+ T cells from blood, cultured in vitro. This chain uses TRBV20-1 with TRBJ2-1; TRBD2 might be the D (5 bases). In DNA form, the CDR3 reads TGCAGTGCTAGTGGTGTGGTCCGGCGGACTGTGAATGAGCAGTTCTTC. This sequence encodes CSASGVVRRTVNEQFF.